These 21 T cell receptor beta chains came from one sample sequenced in a study of blood T cell repertoires in COVID-19. The repertoire was sequenced with immunoSEQ multiplex PCR; TCRdb's copy has only in-frame clones and lacks some. The sample holds roughly 80,000 clones, approximately 88% seen once. The specimen was peripheral blood. Source of these receptors: a man aged 45-65 years with active COVID-19.

The genes are TRBV7-8 and TRBJ2-3, with 10 bases that match TRBD2. The trim removed 1 base at V and 0 bases at J, leaving 16 bases unmatched. The CDR3 contains 21 residues. From germline, CDR1 is SGHVS and CDR2 FQNEAQ. CDR3 protein: CASSLGGRGLAPHSSTDTQYF. In DNA form, the CDR3 reads TGTGCCAGCAGCTTAGGGGGGAGGGGACTAGCGCCACACTCTAGCACAGATACGCAGTATTTT.

The V gene is TRBV25-1, the J gene TRBJ1-6; D possibly corresponds to TRBD1 (6 bases). CDR1 is MGHDK, CDR2 SYGVNS, per germline. The CDR3 contains 15 residues. V lost 4 bases, J lost 3 bases, and 10 bases lay in between. CDR3 in amino acids: CASSVGGVYNSPLHF. The CDR3 DNA is TGTGCCAGCAGTGTAGGGGGGGTCTATAATTCACCCCTCCACTTT.

In this sample, this clone turned up once. The chain combines TRBV6-6 with TRBJ2-1; D is possibly TRBD2 (5 bases). CDR3 length: 16 residues. The V gene lost 0 bases and the J gene lost 3 bases, with 12 bases spanning the gap. Per the germline V gene, CDR1 is MNHNY and CDR2 is SVGAGI (reference sequence). CDR3 sequence: CASSYSRAGLYNEQFF. CDR3 DNA sequence: TGTGCCAGCAGTTACTCGAGGGCAGGCCTCTACAATGAGCAGTTCTTC.

The chain recombines TRBV4-1 with TRBJ2-2; 7 bases line up with TRBD1. Germline V gene data show CDR1 as MGHRA and CDR2 as YSYEKL. This CDR3 region has 17 residues. V was clipped by 0 bases and J by 1 base; unmatched bases: 5. The CDR3 protein is CASSQERGRRNTGELFF. CDR3 bases: TGCGCCAGCAGCCAAGAAAGGGGGCGGAGGAACACCGGGGAGCTGTTTTTT.

The rearrangement uses TRBV6-2 or TRBV6-3 and TRBJ2-2; TRBD1 matches at 10 bases. The ends lost 2 bases at V and 4 bases at J; junction bases unmatched: 1. Germline assignment: CDR1 MNHEY and CDR2 SVGEGT. The CDR3 extends over 15 amino acids. CDR3 region: CASSYDRGRTGELFF. The DNA of the CDR3 is TGTGCCAGCAGTTACGACAGGGGGCGCACCGGGGAGCTGTTTTTT.

The chain is built from TRBV23-1 and TRBJ1-2, with 11 bases that match TRBD1. TRBV23-1 is noted as an ORF with a role that remains uncertain. V shed 4 bases, J shed 8 bases, and the junction held 6 bases outside the gene matches. The CDR3 covers 14 residues. The CDR3 DNA reads as TGCGCCAGCAGTCGAAGGGACAGGGGGTTAGGCTACACCTTC. Translating it yields CASSRRDRGLGYTF.

Only one count was recorded for this clone. The gene calls are TRBV4-2 and TRBJ2-3; 9 bases are a match to TRBD2. V was pared by 7 bases and J by 6 bases, with 11 bases of the junction left unmatched. Looked up from germline, CDR1 is LGHNA and CDR2 is YNFKEQ. This CDR3 contains 15 residues. CDR3 in DNA: TGTGCCAGCAAGGGCGGTAGCGGGAGAACCGATACGCAGTATTTT. Protein sequence: CASKGGSGRTDTQYF.

The V gene is TRBV18, the J gene TRBJ2-5, with 11 nucleotides matching TRBD1. J lost 5 bases, V lost 3 bases, and 11 bases had no gene match. This CDR3 spans 17 amino acids. Germline V gene sequence: CDR1 KGHSH, CDR2 LQKENI. CDR3 region: CASSPLLGQGAGETQYF. CDR3 DNA: TGTGCCAGCTCACCTCTCCTTGGACAGGGGGCCGGTGAGACCCAGTACTTC.

The chain employs TRBV27 and TRBJ2-4; D gene ambiguous. Germline V gives CDR1 MNHEY, CDR2 SMNVEV (reference sequence). The CDR3 contains 21 residues. The V end was cut by 4 bases, the J end by 0 bases, with 28 bases between. CDR3 residues: CASSSLLGRPGSPLAKNIQYF. For the CDR3, the DNA is TGTGCCAGCAGTTCCCTCTTAGGCAGGCCCGGTTCGCCGTTAGCCAAAAACATTCAGTACTTC.

This chain uses TRBV12-1 with TRBJ2-5; the table's TRBD2 call for D was not verified on the DNA. TRBV12-1 is labeled a pseudogene. This CDR3 is 10 amino acids long. CDR3 region: CASSPRTQYF. CDR3 bases: TGTGCCAGCAGCCCGCGAACCCAGTACTTC.

V gene TRBV27 combines with J gene TRBJ1-5; D gene unclear. Trimming removed 5 bases from V and 7 bases from J, with 12 bases in between. The CDR3 covers 13 residues. The V gene's germline CDR1 is MNHEY and CDR2 SMNVEV (reference sequence). This CDR3 reads CASSIGRFQPQHF. The CDR3 bases are TGTGCCAGCAGTATCGGGAGGTTCCAGCCCCAGCATTTT.

The chain links TRBV28 to TRBJ1-2; 8 bases map to TRBD1. The CDR3 runs 15 residues. V was clipped by 1 base and J by 2 bases; unmatched bases: 3. From germline, CDR1 is MDHEN and CDR2 SYDVKM. The CDR3 is CASSLSGGPNYGYTF. Written as DNA, the CDR3 is TGTGCCAGCAGTTTATCAGGGGGCCCCAACTATGGCTACACCTTC.

The genes are TRBV11-2 and TRBJ2-1, with 7 nucleotides matching TRBD2. V was pared by 2 bases and J by 8 bases, with 9 bases of the junction left unmatched. Germline V CDR1 and CDR2: SGHAT, FQNNGV. This CDR3 contains 15 residues. The CDR3 nucleotides read TGTGCCAGCAGCTTATTCGGACTAGGGGTATATGAGCAGTTCTTC. It specifies CASSLFGLGVYEQFF.

CDR3 sequence reads: CASSDRQRLGQYF. In DNA form, the CDR3 reads TGTGCCAGCAGTGATAGGCAAAGACTAGGGCAGTACTTC. V is TRBV2 and J is TRBJ2-7, with D perhaps matching TRBD2 (6 bases). Germline lookup yields CDR1 SNHLY and CDR2 FYNNEI. V shed 3 bases and J shed 9 bases, with 15 bases lying between them. CDR3 length: 13 residues.

The chain joins TRBV4-1 to TRBJ2-5; 10 nucleotides align to TRBD2. Trimming cost V 1 base and J 9 bases; bases outside gene matches: 14. CDR3 length: 17 residues. Germline CDR1 reads MGHRA; CDR2 reads YSYEKL. The CDR3 region is CASSQGRLLAGPKAQYF. Written as DNA, the CDR3 is TGCGCCAGCAGCCAAGGCCGCTTACTAGCGGGGCCTAAGGCCCAGTACTTC.

The rearrangement links TRBV6-5 to TRBJ2-5, with a weak D call TRBD1 (5 bases). The CDR3 is made up of 13 amino acids. CDR1 and CDR2 (germline): MNHEY, SVGAGI. V gave up 6 bases and J gave up 5 bases, with 13 bases separating them. CDR3 amino acids: CASRLIGAETQYF. CDR3 DNA sequence: TGTGCCAGCAGGTTGATAGGGGCTGAGACCCAGTACTTC.

This clone was seen once. The V and J genes are TRBV10-3 and TRBJ2-7; 10 bases are a match to TRBD2. With V trimmed by 2 bases and J by 7 bases, 8 bases remained unmatched. The germline V gene has CDR1 ENHRY and CDR2 SYGVKD. This CDR3 region has 15 residues. The CDR3 loop reads CAISERLAGVGEQYF. CDR3 nucleotide sequence: TGTGCCATCAGTGAGAGGCTAGCGGGAGTAGGAGAGCAGTACTTC.

The chain joins TRBV4-2 to TRBJ1-1, with D possibly being TRBD1 (5 bases). The germline gives CDR1 LGHNA, CDR2 YNFKEQ. Trimming pared 0 bases from V and 6 bases from J, leaving 14 bases between. The CDR3 contains 15 residues. As DNA, the CDR3 is TGTGCCAGCAGCCAAGATCGGCGGGGGGGGGCTGAAGCTTTCTTT. This gives the protein CASSQDRRGGAEAFF.

J is TRBJ1-4 and V is TRBV6-1, with 8 bases that match TRBD1. This CDR3 spans 19 amino acids. Germline CDR1 reads MNHNS; CDR2 reads SASEGT. V lost 1 base, J lost 10 bases, and 20 bases stayed unmatched. The CDR3 loop is CASSEDERDRSPERGKLFF. CDR3 in DNA: TGTGCCAGCAGTGAAGATGAGAGGGACAGGAGCCCCGAGAGAGGAAAACTGTTTTTT.

Notes on this clone: This sample includes further DNA sequences coding for the same CDR3. The J gene is TRBJ1-5, the V gene TRBV19; 11 bases line up with TRBD1. Germline V gene data show CDR1 as LNHDA and CDR2 as SQIVND (reference sequence). J lost 2 bases, V lost 9 bases, and 3 bases had no gene match. This CDR3 contains 14 residues. The CDR3 here is CASRTGGGNQPQHF. The CDR3 region has the DNA TGTGCCAGCCGGACAGGGGGCGGCAATCAGCCCCAGCATTTT.

Here the CDR3 DNA reads TGTGCCAGCAGTCCCCAGCAGGGGGATCGGAATGGCTACACCTTC. Amino acids: CASSPQQGDRNGYTF. J is TRBJ1-2 and V is TRBV28; TRBD1 matches 7 bases. The V gene's germline CDR1 is MDHEN and CDR2 SYDVKM. The CDR3 is 15 amino acids. V lost 5 bases, J lost 6 bases, and 12 bases stayed unmatched.